These T cell receptor beta chains were read from a single sample in a study of blood T cell repertoires in COVID-19. The table came from immunoSEQ multiplex PCR; TCRdb's copy has only in-frame clones and leaves some out. Seen here are 150,000 to 200,000 clones, about 93% observed once, and the top ten hold roughly 4.8%. Sequencing was carried out using peripheral blood. Receptors originate from a woman aged 50 to 65 with acute or convalescent COVID-19. CDR3s include the opening cysteine and the closing phenylalanine or tryptophan. Fields, in order: V gene, D gene, J gene, clone size, CDR3 protein, CDR3 DNA. The D gene is left open where the match is weak. Some rows mark clone size as missing; the rest say once, few, many or name a class of expanded clone.

>TRBV9|NA|TRBJ2-7|few
CASSTGGGSYEQYF
TGTGCCAGCAGCACGGGGGGCGGCTCCTACGAGCAGTACTTC
>TRBV7-2|NA|TRBJ2-7|NA
CASSLDGDYEQYF
TGTGCCAGCAGCTTAGACGGGGACTACGAGCAGTACTTC
>TRBV3-1/TRBV3-2|TRBD2|TRBJ2-5|NA
CASSRGLAAKGGQETQYF
TGTGCCAGCAGCCGTGGACTAGCGGCAAAAGGGGGGCAAGAGACCCAGTACTTC
>TRBV20-1|TRBD1|TRBJ1-5|NA
CSASGGGGQPQHF
TGCAGTGCTAGTGGAGGGGGCGGTCAGCCCCAGCATTTT
>TRBV7-6|NA|TRBJ1-1|once
CASSEGQNTEAFF
TGTGCCAGCAGCGAGGGACAAAACACTGAAGCTTTCTTT
>TRBV3-1/TRBV3-2|NA|TRBJ2-1|once
CASSQVANEQFF
TGTGCCAGCAGCCAAGTGGCCAATGAGCAGTTCTTC
>TRBV2|TRBD1|TRBJ1-1|NA
CASSAEGARSEAFF
TGTGCCAGCAGTGCCGAGGGGGCGCGGTCTGAAGCTTTCTTT
>TRBV3-1/TRBV3-2|NA|TRBJ1-2|NA
CASSQGPIIPNYGYTF
TGTGCCAGCAGCCAAGGGCCCATCATCCCTAACTATGGCTACACCTTC
>TRBV25-1|TRBD1|TRBJ2-1|once
CASRPTGTGKFLQFF
TGTGCCAGCAGGCCCACCGGGACAGGAAAATTTTTGCAGTTCTTC
>TRBV7-3|TRBD1|TRBJ2-6|NA
CAVQWTGLAGANVLTF
TGTGCCGTACAGTGGACAGGCCTAGCTGGGGCCAACGTCCTGACTTTC